The 16 T cell receptor beta chains below all came from one sample that was sequenced in a study of blood T cells in healthy people across ages. Combining a sample-barcoded 5' primer with a J-beta primer mix, a second PCR ran for roughly 7 to 11 cycles. One entry per CDR3 protein, called by TCRdb with MiXCR from the 5' RACE reads. The sample holds 1.5 million to 2 million distinct CDR3 sequences, roughly 43% seen once. The sample comprised blood. These receptors all stem from a human donor in good health.

The chain links TRBV20-1 to TRBJ1-5; D perhaps matches TRBD1 (6 bases). The CDR3 is 18 residues long. Germline lookup yields CDR1 DFQATT and CDR2 SNEGSKA (reference sequence). Trimming shortened V by 6 bases and J by 6 bases, and 30 bases separated the two germline ends. The CDR3: CSARTLQVGANGAQPQHF. The CDR3 DNA is TGCAGTGCCCGCACCCTTCAGGTGGGGGCAAATGGAGCTCAGCCCCAGCATTTT.

The chain is built from TRBV4-3 and TRBJ2-3; 11 bases line up with TRBD2. The CDR3 consists of 18 residues. With V trimmed by 4 bases and J by 2 bases, 11 bases remained unmatched. The germline V gene has CDR1 LGHNA and CDR2 YSLEER. The CDR3 loop is CASSPALAGGQNTDTQYF. CDR3 DNA: TGCGCCAGCAGCCCTGCCTTAGCGGGGGGGCAGAACACAGATACGCAGTATTTT.

The V call is TRBV10-3, the J call TRBJ2-1; D gene unclear. The length of the CDR3 is 13 residues. Trimming pared 0 bases from V and 12 bases from J, leaving 12 bases between. CDR1 ENHRY and CDR2 SYGVKD come from the germline V gene. CDR3: CAISESNSPGQFF. The CDR3 DNA follows: TGTGCCATCAGTGAGTCGAACTCCCCAGGGCAGTTCTTC.

The chain is built from TRBV7-2 and TRBJ2-4; TRBD1 aligns across 9 bases. V lost 5 bases, J lost 13 bases, and 15 bases stayed unmatched. CDR1 and CDR2 (germline): SGHTA, FQGNSA. CDR3 length: 15 residues. The CDR3 loop reads CASSGQGFTYNEQYF. CDR3 nucleotides: TGTGCCAGCAGCGGACAGGGGTTCACCTACAATGAACAGTACTTC.

The chain links TRBV28 to TRBJ2-5, with 14 bases fitting TRBD2. The ends lost 4 bases at V and 11 bases at J; junction bases unmatched: 24. Germline-derived CDR1 and CDR2 are MDHEN and SYDVKM. CDR3 length equals 20 residues. CDR3 residues: CASSSGLAGGHTLPYNEQYF. The CDR3 bases are TGTGCCAGCAGTTCAGGACTAGCGGGGGGTCATACCCTTCCCTACAATGAGCAGTACTTC.

This chain links TRBV29-1 with TRBJ2-5; TRBD2 might be the D (6 bases). The CDR3 sequence is 10 residues long. The V and J ends lost 7 bases and 7 bases respectively, with 10 bases between them. Germline values: CDR1 SQVTM, CDR2 ANQGSEA. The CDR3 region has the DNA TGCAGCGATGGGCGGGGGACCCAGTACTTC. Residues: CSDGRGTQYF.

This chain links TRBV5-1 with TRBJ1-2; 10 positions match TRBD1. The germline V gene encodes CDR1 SGHRS and CDR2 YFSETQ. The CDR3 is 15 residues long. J was trimmed by 5 bases and V by 4 bases; bases with no gene match: 8. CDR3: CASSQRQGARYGYTF. The CDR3 DNA sequence: TGCGCCAGCAGCCAACGACAGGGGGCTCGGTATGGCTACACCTTC.

The CDR3 region is CASSSRQGMGREQYF. In DNA form, the CDR3 reads TGTGCCAGCAGTTCCCGACAGGGGATGGGCAGGGAGCAGTACTTC. V usage is TRBV6-5 and J usage is TRBJ2-5, with 8 bases aligning to TRBD1. There are 15 residues in the CDR3. The J segment lost 11 bases and the V segment lost 4 bases, leaving 15 bases of the junction unmatched. Germline CDR1 is MNHEY and CDR2 is SVGAGI.

The V gene is TRBV11-3, the J gene TRBJ2-7; a weak D match, TRBD1 (6 bases). The ends were cut back, 7 bases at V and 0 bases at J, with 16 bases in the middle. Germline CDR1 SGHNT, CDR2 YENEEA. The CDR3 has 15 amino acids. The CDR3 here is CASTLRTVFSYEQYF. The CDR3 coding sequence is TGTGCCAGCACCCTAAGGACAGTCTTCTCCTACGAGCAGTACTTC.

Only a few counts were recorded for this clonotype. The genes are TRBV5-1 and TRBJ2-1, with 11 bases fitting TRBD1. Looked up from germline, CDR1 is SGHRS and CDR2 is YFSETQ. Trimming took 4 bases from V and 6 from J; bases not matched to a gene: 9. The CDR3 consists of 16 residues. For the CDR3, the DNA is TGCGCCAGCAGCCGGACCGGACAGGGGGCTGTCAATGAGCAGTTCTTC. Translating it yields CASSRTGQGAVNEQFF.

The gene calls are TRBV27 and TRBJ1-2; possibly TRBD1 for D (6 bases). The CDR3 contains 14 residues. V was trimmed by 3 bases and J by 0 bases, leaving 8 bases between them. The germline V gene has CDR1 MNHEY and CDR2 SMNVEV (reference sequence). The CDR3, as DNA: TGTGCCAGCAGTTTTGGACAGACTAACTATGGCTACACCTTC. Encoded protein: CASSFGQTNYGYTF.

There are a few counts of this clonotype. This chain links TRBV9 with TRBJ2-7; 8 bases agree with TRBD2. J gave up 2 bases and V 0 bases, and 4 bases lay outside the gene matches. Germline-derived CDR1 and CDR2 are SGDLS and YYNGEE. This CDR3 is 15 amino acids long. This CDR3 is CASSVGAGATYEQYF. For the CDR3, the DNA is TGTGCCAGCAGCGTAGGAGCGGGGGCTACCTACGAGCAGTACTTC.

The V call is TRBV28, the J call TRBJ2-1; D may be TRBD1 or TRBD2 (6 bases each). In germline, CDR1 is MDHEN, CDR2 SYDVKM. The V gene lost 6 bases and the J gene lost 3 bases, with 18 bases spanning the gap. This CDR3 is 16 amino acids long. CDR3 loop: CASRPLRGQDYNEQFF. The CDR3 nucleotides are TGTGCCAGCAGACCTCTCCGGGGGCAGGACTACAATGAGCAGTTCTTC.

The chain recombines TRBV6-6 with TRBJ1-1, with D possibly TRBD1 on 5 matching bases. Trimming removed 5 bases at V and 1 base at J, with 17 bases between. This CDR3 is built from 16 residues. CDR1 and CDR2 from the germline V gene are MNHNY and SVGAGI (reference sequence). DNA for the CDR3: TGTGCCAGCAGTCATACCGCAGGGCTAGAGAACACTGAAGCTTTCTTT. Translating it yields CASSHTAGLENTEAFF.

The V and J genes are TRBV27 and TRBJ2-6, with a possible D match to TRBD2 (7 bases). The CDR3 is 18 amino acids. Germline lookup yields CDR1 MNHEY and CDR2 SMNVEV (reference sequence). V dropped 2 bases and J dropped 0 bases, with 14 bases sitting between them. The chain's CDR3 is CASSLLGGGGSGANVLTF. CDR3 bases: TGTGCCAGCAGTTTACTTGGCGGGGGCGGCTCTGGGGCCAACGTCCTGACTTTC.

V gene TRBV21-1 combines with J gene TRBJ1-2. TRBV21-1 is a known pseudogene. The CDR3 consists of 17 residues. The CDR3 region is CASSNPVLGGNRYGYTF. In DNA form, the CDR3 reads TGTGCCAGCAGCAATCCGGTGTTAGGAGGGAACAGATATGGCTACACCTTC.